This T cell receptor (beta chain) was captured in a study of cytomegalovirus exposure and HLA in healthy donors. TCRdb's copy holds only in-frame clones and misses some; the assay was immunoSEQ multiplex PCR. In the table there are about 150,000 clones, 70% to 90% of which are singletons. The CDR3 length is 15 residues. CDR1 and CDR2 (germline): SGHRS, YFSETQ. Trimming removed 0 bases at V and 2 bases at J, with 11 bases between. This sequence originates from a woman aged 25 to 39 in good health and CMV-seropositive. The gene calls are TRBV5-1 and TRBJ2-5; D is perhaps TRBD2 (5 bases). Sample: PBMCs. DNA for the CDR3: TGCGCCAGCAGCTTGGGCGATCCGGGACAAGAGACCCAGTACTTC. This translates into CASSLGDPGQETQYF. Complete variable domain (other parts from reference TRBV5-1 and TRBJ2-5): KAGVTQTPRYLIKTRGQQVTLSCSPISGHRSVSWYQQTPGQGLQFLFEYFSETQRNKGNFPGRFSGRQFSNSRSEMNVSTLELGDSALYLCASSLGDPGQETQYFGPGTRLLVL.